This TCR beta chain originates from a study of T cells in localized non-small cell lung cancer. Profiled with immunoSEQ multiplex PCR; TCRdb holds only in-frame clones, not every one. The data hold tens of thousands of clones, with about three quarters observed a single time. The germline V gene has CDR1 SGHNT and CDR2 YENEEA. V shed 5 bases and J 1 base; nucleotides not matched to a gene: 4. This CDR3 has 14 residues. The chain couples TRBV11-3 to TRBJ2-7, with TRBD2 matching over 8 bases. This receptor was obtained from a man between 40 and 70 years old with stage II squamous cell lung carcinoma. Sequenced material: PBMCs, taken before any cancer treatment. The CDR3 loop reads CASSPGGESYEQYF. In DNA, the CDR3 is TGTGCCAGCAGCCCGGGGGGGGAATCCTACGAGCAGTACTTC.